The 9 T cell receptor beta chains listed next were all sequenced from one sample in a study of cytomegalovirus exposure and HLA in healthy donors. A multiplex PCR was run with 60 Vbeta primers and 13 Jbeta primers. Repertoires were generated with immunoSEQ multiplex PCR, while TCRdb's copy carries only in-frame clones and drops some. In the table there are 150,000 to 200,000 clones, roughly nine tenths of which are singletons. The sample comprised PBMCs. Receptor source: a boy aged 2 to 10 in good health and CMV-seronegative.

This rearrangement joins TRBV4-1 to TRBJ2-3, with 7 bases aligning to TRBD2. The CDR3 is 17 residues long. The J segment lost 2 bases and the V segment lost 0 bases, leaving 8 bases of the junction unmatched. Germline loops: CDR1 MGHRA, CDR2 YSYEKL. CDR3 residues: CASSQDKAGPPTDTQYF. The CDR3, as DNA: TGCGCCAGCAGCCAAGATAAAGCGGGACCCCCCACAGATACGCAGTATTTT.

This clone was observed a handful of times. The chain recombines TRBV10-3 with TRBJ1-2; no clear D gene. Trimming removed 3 bases at V and 0 bases at J, with 17 bases between. This CDR3 contains 17 residues. The germline V gene has CDR1 ENHRY and CDR2 SYGVKD. CDR3: CAISDISGMGSNYGYTF. The CDR3 coding sequence is TGTGCCATCAGTGACATCAGCGGGATGGGCTCTAACTATGGCTACACCTTC.

This chain connects TRBV5-1 to TRBJ2-5; 11 bases map to TRBD2. This CDR3 has 17 amino acids. Trimming took 0 bases from V and 4 from J; bases not matched to a gene: 8. Germline V CDR1 and CDR2: SGHRS, YFSETQ. CDR3 bases: TGCGCCAGCAGCTTGGCAGGACTAGCGGGTGGGGGAGAGACCCAGTACTTC. It is translated as CASSLAGLAGGGETQYF.

CDR3 coding DNA: TGCGCCAGCAGCTTGGATTCCGGGACAGGGGGCCGAACTGAAGCTTTCTTT. It translates to CASSLDSGTGGRTEAFF. The rearrangement uses TRBV5-1 and TRBJ1-1, with 12 nucleotides matching TRBD1. The CDR3 contains 17 residues. The ends lost 0 bases at V and 5 bases at J; junction bases unmatched: 8. Germline CDR1 is SGHRS and CDR2 is YFSETQ.

This clone was recorded a few times. The rearrangement links TRBV12-5 to TRBJ2-2; 10 nucleotides align to TRBD2. This CDR3 comprises 15 residues. Germline V lookup: CDR1 LGHNT, CDR2 FRNRAP. Unmatched junction bases numbered 3, after V lost 5 bases and J lost 3 bases. The CDR3 loop reads CASGRTSGHTGELFF. DNA for the CDR3: TGTGCTAGTGGTCGGACTAGCGGTCACACCGGGGAGCTGTTTTTT.

The chain joins TRBV29-1 to TRBJ2-3; possible D gene TRBD2, 6 bases. Germline values: CDR1 SQVTM, CDR2 ANQGSEA. This CDR3 comprises 14 residues. V was shortened by 1 base and J by 2 bases, with 10 bases between the two germline ends. The CDR3 nucleotides are TGCAGCGTTGAAGTCGGACTAACCACAGATACGCAGTATTTT. Its translation: CSVEVGLTTDTQYF.

The gene calls are TRBV5-1 and TRBJ2-6; 10 positions match TRBD1. The CDR3 consists of 18 residues. The germline V gene has CDR1 SGHRS and CDR2 YFSETQ. The V gene end was trimmed by 0 bases and the J gene end by 1 base; junction bases not matched to a gene: 4. The CDR3 bases are TGCGCCAGCAGCTTGGATGGGACAGGGGTATCTGGGGCCAACGTCCTGACTTTC. It is translated as CASSLDGTGVSGANVLTF.

This rearrangement joins TRBV5-8 to TRBJ2-1; the D gene is possibly TRBD1 (6 bases). The length of the CDR3 is 14 residues. Germline values: CDR1 SGHTS, CDR2 YDEGEE. V lost 4 bases, J lost 4 bases, and 12 bases lay in between. The CDR3 DNA sequence: TGTGCCAGCAGCCGGGACAACGTATACAATGAGCAGTTCTTC. It is translated as CASSRDNVYNEQFF.

The CDR3 sequence is CASSYVGGKAFF. The CDR3 bases are TGTGCCAGCAGTTACGTCGGGGGGAAAGCTTTCTTT. The chain couples TRBV6-6 to TRBJ1-1; weak D call: TRBD1 (5 bases). Germline CDR1 is MNHNY and CDR2 is SVGAGI (reference sequence). This CDR3 has 12 residues. The germline V and J ends were trimmed by 2 bases and 9 bases, with 10 bases remaining between them.